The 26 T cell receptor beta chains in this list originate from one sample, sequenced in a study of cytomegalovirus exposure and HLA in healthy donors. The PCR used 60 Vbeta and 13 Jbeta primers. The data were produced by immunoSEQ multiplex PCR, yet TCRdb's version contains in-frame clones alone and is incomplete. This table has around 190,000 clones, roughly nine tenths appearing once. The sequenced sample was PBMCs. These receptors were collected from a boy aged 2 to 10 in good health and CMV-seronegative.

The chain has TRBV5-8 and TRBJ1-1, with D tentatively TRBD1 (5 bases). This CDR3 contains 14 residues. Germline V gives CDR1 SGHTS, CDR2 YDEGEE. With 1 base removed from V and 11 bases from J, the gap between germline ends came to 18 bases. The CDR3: CASSLMRGTDNAFF. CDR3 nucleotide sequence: TGTGCCAGCAGCTTGATGCGGGGAACGGACAATGCTTTCTTT.

CDR3: CASTSPGTSGAHSTDTQYF. The DNA of the CDR3 is TGCGCCAGCACCTCCCCCGGGACTAGCGGGGCACATAGCACAGATACGCAGTATTTT. This chain uses TRBV5-1 with TRBJ2-3, with 13 positions matching TRBD2. Germline CDR1 reads SGHRS; CDR2 reads YFSETQ. Germline trimming cut 6 bases from V and 0 bases from J; bases unmatched to any gene: 13. CDR3 length equals 19 residues.

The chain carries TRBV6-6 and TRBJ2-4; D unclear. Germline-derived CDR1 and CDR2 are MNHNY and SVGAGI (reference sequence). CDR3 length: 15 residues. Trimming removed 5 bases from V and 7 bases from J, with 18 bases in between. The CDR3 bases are TGTGCCAGCAGTCCTGCTCAGGCGCTCCTTAACATTCAGTACTTC. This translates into CASSPAQALLNIQYF.

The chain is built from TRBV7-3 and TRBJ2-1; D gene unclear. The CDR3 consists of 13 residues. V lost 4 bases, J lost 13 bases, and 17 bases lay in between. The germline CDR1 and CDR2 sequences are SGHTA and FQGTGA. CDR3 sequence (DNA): TGTGCCAGCAGCTCGATCGGGTTAGGTGATCAGTTCTTC. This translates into CASSSIGLGDQFF.

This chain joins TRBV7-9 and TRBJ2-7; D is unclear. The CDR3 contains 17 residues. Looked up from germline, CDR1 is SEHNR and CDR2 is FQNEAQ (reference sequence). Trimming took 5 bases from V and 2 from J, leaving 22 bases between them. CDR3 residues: CASSPPRSSSDPYEQYF. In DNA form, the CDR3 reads TGTGCCAGCAGCCCCCCCCGTAGTAGCTCCGACCCCTACGAGCAGTACTTC. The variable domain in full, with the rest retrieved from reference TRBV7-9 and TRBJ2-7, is DTGVSQNPRHKITKRGQNVTFRCDPISEHNRLYWYRQTLGQGPEFLTYFQNEAQLEKSRLLSDRFSAERPKGSFSTLEIQRTEQGDSAMYLCASSPPRSSSDPYEQYFGPGTRLTVT.

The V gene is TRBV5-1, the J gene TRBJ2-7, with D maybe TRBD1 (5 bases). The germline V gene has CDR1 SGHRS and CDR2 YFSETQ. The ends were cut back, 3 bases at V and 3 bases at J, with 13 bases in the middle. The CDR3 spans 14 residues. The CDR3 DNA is TGCGCCAGCAGCTGGGCCGACAGTTTCTACGAGCAGTACTTC. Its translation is CASSWADSFYEQYF. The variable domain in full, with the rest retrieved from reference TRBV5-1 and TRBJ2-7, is KAGVTQTPRYLIKTRGQQVTLSCSPISGHRSVSWYQQTPGQGLQFLFEYFSETQRNKGNFPGRFSGRQFSNSRSEMNVSTLELGDSALYLCASSWADSFYEQYFGPGTRLTVT.

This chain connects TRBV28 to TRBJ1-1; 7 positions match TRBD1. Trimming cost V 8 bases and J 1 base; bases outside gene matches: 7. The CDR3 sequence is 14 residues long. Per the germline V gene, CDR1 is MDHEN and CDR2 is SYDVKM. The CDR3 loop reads CASARNRGNTEAFF. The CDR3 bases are TGTGCCAGCGCAAGAAACAGGGGGAACACTGAAGCTTTCTTT.

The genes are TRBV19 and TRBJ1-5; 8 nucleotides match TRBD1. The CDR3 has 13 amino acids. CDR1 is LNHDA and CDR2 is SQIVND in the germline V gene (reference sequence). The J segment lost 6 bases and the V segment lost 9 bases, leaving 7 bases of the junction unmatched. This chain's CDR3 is CASRGRDGQPQHF. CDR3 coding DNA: TGTGCCAGCAGGGGGCGCGATGGTCAGCCCCAGCATTTT.

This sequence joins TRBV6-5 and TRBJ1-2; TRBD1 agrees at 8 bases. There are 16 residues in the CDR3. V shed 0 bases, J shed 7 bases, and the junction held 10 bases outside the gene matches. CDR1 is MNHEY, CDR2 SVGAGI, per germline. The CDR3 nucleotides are TGTGCCAGCAGTTACTCGAAGCACGGACAGGGCGGTGGCTACACCTTC. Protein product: CASSYSKHGQGGGYTF.

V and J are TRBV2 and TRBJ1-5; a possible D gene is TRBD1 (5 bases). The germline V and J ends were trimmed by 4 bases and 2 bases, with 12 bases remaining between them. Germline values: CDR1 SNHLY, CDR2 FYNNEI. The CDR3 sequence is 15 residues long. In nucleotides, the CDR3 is TGTGCCAGCAGTGTTGCCAGGGTTGGCAATCAGCCCCAGCATTTT. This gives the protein CASSVARVGNQPQHF. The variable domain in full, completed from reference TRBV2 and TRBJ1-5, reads EPEVTQTPSHQVTQMGQEVILRCVPISNHLYFYWYRQILGQKVEFLVSFYNNEISEKSEIFDDQFSVERPDGSNFTLKIRSTKLEDSAMYFCASSVARVGNQPQHFGDGTRLSIL.

The CDR3 DNA reads TGTGCCAGCCGGGTATCGGAGCCCAGAGAGACCCAGTACTTC. It specifies CASRVSEPRETQYF. This chain joins TRBV18 and TRBJ2-5; D remains unclear. The length of the CDR3 is 14 residues. Deletions cut 8 bases from V and 4 bases from J, with 17 bases between. Germline V gives CDR1 KGHSH, CDR2 LQKENI.

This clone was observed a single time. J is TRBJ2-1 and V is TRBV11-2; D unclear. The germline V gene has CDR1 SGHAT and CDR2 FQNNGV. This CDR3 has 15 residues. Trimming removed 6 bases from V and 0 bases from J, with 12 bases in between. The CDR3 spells CASSPRWSSYNEQFF. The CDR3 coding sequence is TGTGCCAGCAGTCCCCGTTGGAGCTCCTACAATGAGCAGTTCTTC.

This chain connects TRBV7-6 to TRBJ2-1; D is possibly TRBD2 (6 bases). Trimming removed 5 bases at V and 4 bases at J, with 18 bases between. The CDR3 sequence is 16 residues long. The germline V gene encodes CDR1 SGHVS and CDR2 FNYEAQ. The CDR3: CASSLEGWDSYNEQFF. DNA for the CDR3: TGTGCCAGCAGCCTTGAGGGATGGGACTCTTACAATGAGCAGTTCTTC.

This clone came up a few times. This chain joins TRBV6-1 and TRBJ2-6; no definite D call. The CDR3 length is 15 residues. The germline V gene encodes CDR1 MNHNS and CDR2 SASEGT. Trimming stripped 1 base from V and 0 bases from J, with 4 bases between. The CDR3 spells CASSEDSSGANVLTF. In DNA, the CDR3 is TGTGCCAGCAGTGAAGACAGCTCTGGGGCCAACGTCCTGACTTTC.

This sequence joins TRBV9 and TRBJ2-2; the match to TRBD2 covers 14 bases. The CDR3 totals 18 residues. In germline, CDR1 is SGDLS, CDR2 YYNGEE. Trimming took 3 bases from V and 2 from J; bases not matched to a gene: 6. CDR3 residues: CASSEGLAGERNTGELFF. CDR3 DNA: TGTGCCAGCAGCGAGGGACTAGCGGGAGAACGTAACACCGGGGAGCTGTTTTTT.

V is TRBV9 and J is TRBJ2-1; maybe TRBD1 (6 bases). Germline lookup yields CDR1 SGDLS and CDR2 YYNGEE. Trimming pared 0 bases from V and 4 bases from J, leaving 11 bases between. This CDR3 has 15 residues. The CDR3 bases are TGTGCCAGCAGCGTAGTGGACAGTAATTACAATGAGCAGTTCTTC. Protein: CASSVVDSNYNEQFF. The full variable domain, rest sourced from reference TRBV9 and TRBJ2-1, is DSGVTQTPKHLITATGQRVTLRCSPRSGDLSVYWYQQSLDQGLQFLIQYYNGEERAKGNILERFSAQQFPDLHSELNLSSLELGDSALYFCASSVVDSNYNEQFFGPGTRLTVL.

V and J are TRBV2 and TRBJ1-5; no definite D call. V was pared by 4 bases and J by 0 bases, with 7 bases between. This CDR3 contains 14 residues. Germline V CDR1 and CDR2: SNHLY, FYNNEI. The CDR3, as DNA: TGTGCCAGCAGTGGCGGTTATAGCAATCAGCCCCAGCATTTT. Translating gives CASSGGYSNQPQHF.

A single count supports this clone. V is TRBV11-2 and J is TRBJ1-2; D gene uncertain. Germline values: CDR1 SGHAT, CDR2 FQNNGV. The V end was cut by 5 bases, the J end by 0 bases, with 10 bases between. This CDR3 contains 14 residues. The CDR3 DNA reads TGTGCCAGCAGCCTCCAGGTTGCTAACTATGGCTACACCTTC. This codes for CASSLQVANYGYTF.

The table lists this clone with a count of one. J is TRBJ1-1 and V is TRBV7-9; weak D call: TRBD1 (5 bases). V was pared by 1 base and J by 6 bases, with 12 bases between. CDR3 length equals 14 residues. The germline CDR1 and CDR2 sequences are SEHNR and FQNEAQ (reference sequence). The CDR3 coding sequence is TGTGCCAGCAGCTTAGGGGGAGGGGACCCTGAAGCTTTCTTT. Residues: CASSLGGGDPEAFF. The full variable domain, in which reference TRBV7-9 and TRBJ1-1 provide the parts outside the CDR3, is DTGVSQNPRHKITKRGQNVTFRCDPISEHNRLYWYRQTLGQGPEFLTYFQNEAQLEKSRLLSDRFSAERPKGSFSTLEIQRTEQGDSAMYLCASSLGGGDPEAFFGQGTRLTVV.

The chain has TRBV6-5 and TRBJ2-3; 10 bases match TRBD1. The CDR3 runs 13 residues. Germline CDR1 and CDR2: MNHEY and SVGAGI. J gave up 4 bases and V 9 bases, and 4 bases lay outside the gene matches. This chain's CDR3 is CASGQGGSDTQYF. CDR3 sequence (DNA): TGTGCCAGTGGACAGGGGGGGTCAGATACGCAGTATTTT.

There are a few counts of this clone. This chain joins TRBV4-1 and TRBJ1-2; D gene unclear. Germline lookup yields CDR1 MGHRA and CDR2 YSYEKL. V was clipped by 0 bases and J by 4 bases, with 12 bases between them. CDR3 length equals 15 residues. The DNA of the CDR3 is TGCGCCAGCAGCCAAGATGGTACAGATCCCTATGGCTACACCTTC. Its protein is CASSQDGTDPYGYTF.

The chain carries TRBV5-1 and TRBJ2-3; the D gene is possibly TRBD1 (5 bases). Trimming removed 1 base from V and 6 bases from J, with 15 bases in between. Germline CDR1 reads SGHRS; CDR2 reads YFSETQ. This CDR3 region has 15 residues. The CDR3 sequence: CASSLTGSIADTQYF. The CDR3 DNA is TGCGCCAGCAGCTTGACAGGATCAATTGCTGATACGCAGTATTTT.

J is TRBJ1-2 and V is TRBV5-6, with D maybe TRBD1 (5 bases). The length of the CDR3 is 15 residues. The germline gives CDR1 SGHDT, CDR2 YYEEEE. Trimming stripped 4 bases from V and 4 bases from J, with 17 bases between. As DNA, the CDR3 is TGTGCCAGCAGCCCGAACGGGGGGATCAGCTATGGCTACACCTTC. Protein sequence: CASSPNGGISYGYTF.

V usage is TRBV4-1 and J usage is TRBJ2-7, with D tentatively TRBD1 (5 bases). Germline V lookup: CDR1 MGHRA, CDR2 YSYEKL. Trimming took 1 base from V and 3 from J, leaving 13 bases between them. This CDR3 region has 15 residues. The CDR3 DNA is TGCGCCAGCAGCCAAGTTGCCGACCAGGGCTACGAGCAGTACTTC. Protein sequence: CASSQVADQGYEQYF.

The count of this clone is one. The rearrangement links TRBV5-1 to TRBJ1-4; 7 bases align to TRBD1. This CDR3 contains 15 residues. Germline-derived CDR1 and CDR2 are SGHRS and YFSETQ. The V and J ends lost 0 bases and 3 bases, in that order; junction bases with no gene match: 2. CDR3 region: CASSLGTGPNEKLFF. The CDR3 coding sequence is TGCGCCAGCAGCTTGGGGACAGGACCTAATGAAAAACTGTTTTTT.

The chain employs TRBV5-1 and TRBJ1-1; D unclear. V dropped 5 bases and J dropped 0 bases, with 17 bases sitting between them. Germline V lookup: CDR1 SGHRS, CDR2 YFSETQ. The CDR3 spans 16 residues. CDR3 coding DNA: TGCGCCAGCAGGGTGGGTCGGGGTAGCATGAACACTGAAGCTTTCTTT. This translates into CASRVGRGSMNTEAFF.